The present entry profiles one T cell receptor beta chain with its context. Its antigen is not identified. There are 16 residues in the CDR3. The V end lost 4 bases, the J end lost 5 bases, and 15 bases lay between the germline ends. Looked up from germline, CDR1 is LNHDA and CDR2 is SQIVND (reference sequence). The sample belongs to a study of T cell responses to AZD1222 COVID-19 vaccine. Points from the study as a whole: Repertoires were collected only later (after the peak T cell response had occurred). Reports indicate that nearly half of spike-specific TCRs are directed at unmutated variant regions. White British ancestry dominated among donors, who included more females, and clonal diversity was possibly underestimated.

Second-dose intervals near 4 or 12 weeks were combined. TCRdb's copy holds only in-frame clones and misses some; the assay was immunoSEQ multiplex PCR. The data contain approximately 93,000 clones, 89% of them singletons. The starting material was peripheral blood, obtained 28 days after the second AZD1222 dose. The clonotype was recovered from an adult who received the AZD1222 COVID-19 vaccine. The gene calls are TRBV19 and TRBJ1-6; D may be TRBD1 (5 bases). The DNA for the CDR3 is TGTGCCAGTAGTAGCGCCTCGGGACTCGATAATTCACCCCTCCACTTT. It is translated as CASSSASGLDNSPLHF.